These 12 T cell receptor beta chains came from one sample sequenced in a study of T cell repertoires in cytomegalovirus infection (dated by TCRdb to 2018 to 2020). Reads for this sample came from an Illumina HiSeq 1500. In TCRdb, the public reads were trimmed at Q25 with fastp and aligned with MiXCR, with productive beta chains retained. Rows matching on CDR3 protein sequence are summarized as one entry with the most common DNA and genes. The sample includes 250,000 to 300,000 distinct CDR3 sequences, with about 25% observed a single time. The top ten hold about 15% of the sample. The sequenced sample consisted of PBMCs. The receptor set was obtained from a human donor in good health (CMV status not recorded). Some clones in this sample may be carry-over from other donors' samples.

The chain carries TRBV28 and TRBJ2-3; D perhaps matches TRBD2 (6 bases). The CDR3 covers 17 residues. Trimming pared 5 bases from V and 1 base from J, leaving 19 bases between. The germline gives CDR1 MDHEN, CDR2 SYDVKM. The CDR3 loop is CASSPLGGGWGTDTQYF. CDR3 nucleotides: TGTGCCAGCAGTCCGCTGGGAGGAGGGTGGGGCACAGATACGCAGTATTTT.

This clonotype has ten or more counts. This chain uses TRBV12-3 or TRBV12-4 with TRBJ1-4, with TRBD1 matching 7 bases. V trimming: 6 bases; J trimming: 0 bases; junction bases outside the gene matches: 4. The CDR3 loop spans 15 amino acids. CDR3 sequence reads: CASRRQGATNEKLFF. In nucleotides, the CDR3 is TGTGCCAGCAGGAGACAGGGAGCAACTAATGAAAAACTGTTTTTT.

The V and J genes are TRBV5-1 and TRBJ2-1, with 16 bases that match TRBD2. The junction had 1 base not matched to a gene; V was cut back by 5 bases and J by 2 bases. Germline assignment: CDR1 SGHRS and CDR2 YFSETQ. The CDR3 sequence is 16 residues long. CDR3 sequence: CASRGTSGGAYNEQFF. The CDR3 DNA sequence: TGCGCCAGCAGGGGGACTAGCGGGGGGGCCTACAATGAGCAGTTCTTC.

The rearrangement joins TRBV6-6 to TRBJ2-2; D is unresolved. The CDR3 length is 14 residues. Deletions cut 6 bases from V and 1 base from J, with 9 bases between. Germline CDR1 reads MNHNY; CDR2 reads SVGAGI (reference sequence). In nucleotides, the CDR3 is TGTGCCAGCAGACTAACCGGGAACACCGGGGAGCTGTTTTTT. Its translation: CASRLTGNTGELFF.

J is TRBJ2-1 and V is TRBV6-2 or TRBV6-3; TRBD2 might be the D (6 bases). Germline V gene lookup returns CDR1 MNHEY and CDR2 SVGEGT. The CDR3 covers 14 residues. Trimming removed 6 bases at V and 9 bases at J, with 18 bases between. The CDR3 DNA reads as TGTGCCAGCAGCTACGACCCGGGGGTCGGTGAGCAGTTCTTC. Amino acids: CASSYDPGVGEQFF.

The rearrangement links TRBV12-5 to TRBJ1-2; a weak D match, TRBD1 (5 bases). The CDR3 contains 11 residues. V gave up 5 bases and J gave up 7 bases, with 8 bases separating them. CDR1 is LGHNT, CDR2 FRNRAP, per germline. CDR3 coding DNA: TGTGCTAGTGGTGACGGGGGTGGCTACACCTTC. Protein sequence: CASGDGGGYTF. Filled out from reference TRBV12-5 and TRBJ1-2, the complete variable domain reads DARVTQTPRHKVTEMGQEVTMRCQPILGHNTVFWYRQTMMQGLELLAYFRNRAPLDDSGMPKDRFSAEMPDATLATLKIQPSEPRDSAVYFCASGDGGGYTFGSGTRLTVV.

This clonotype was counted many times. The rearrangement links TRBV7-3 to TRBJ2-5; D may correspond to TRBD1 or TRBD2 (5 bases each). CDR1 and CDR2 (germline): SGHTA, FQGTGA. CDR3 size: 13 residues. V was pared by 4 bases and J by 1 base, with 7 bases between. The CDR3 region has the DNA TGTGCCAGCAGCTCCGGGGCCCAAGAGACCCAGTACTTC. It is translated as CASSSGAQETQYF. Complete variable domain (other parts from reference TRBV7-3 and TRBJ2-5): GAGVSQTPSNKVTEKGKYVELRCDPISGHTALYWYRQSLGQGPEFLIYFQGTGAADDSGLPNDRFFAVRPEGSVSTLKIQRTERGDSAVYLCASSSGAQETQYFGPGTRLLVL.

V and J are TRBV7-3 and TRBJ1-2, with 9 bases identical to TRBD1. CDR3 size: 14 residues. Germline V gene sequence: CDR1 SGHTA, CDR2 FQGTGA. Trimming removed 4 bases from V and 6 bases from J; junction bases left unmatched: 6. CDR3 sequence (DNA): TGTGCCAGCAGCTATGGACAGGGGACAGATGGCTACACCTTC. Translating it yields CASSYGQGTDGYTF.

This chain joins TRBV7-1 and TRBJ2-1; D possibly uses TRBD1 or TRBD2 (5 bases each). TRBV7-1 qualifies as an ORF whose function is uncertain. With 6 bases removed from V and 4 bases from J, the gap between germline ends came to 16 bases. The CDR3 has 15 residues. CDR3 coding DNA: TGTGCCAGCAGGGGCGAGGGGAGTAAATACAATGAGCAGTTCTTC. Amino acid sequence: CASRGEGSKYNEQFF.

Many counts were recorded for this clonotype. J is TRBJ1-1 and V is TRBV7-2; D is unresolved. V lost 5 bases and J lost 1, with 11 bases in between. Germline CDR1 is SGHTA and CDR2 is FQGNSA. The CDR3 is made up of 14 amino acids. The CDR3 DNA is TGTGCCAGCAGCACCGACGGGCAGAACACTGAAGCTTTCTTT. It translates to CASSTDGQNTEAFF.

This clonotype appeared a single time. The chain joins TRBV19 to TRBJ2-3, with 8 bases fitting TRBD2. The CDR3 covers 13 residues. The trim removed 8 bases at V and 4 bases at J, leaving 5 bases unmatched. Germline loops: CDR1 LNHDA, CDR2 SQIVND (reference sequence). DNA of the CDR3: TGTGCCAGTGGACGGCGGGAGGCAGATACGCAGTATTTT. It encodes CASGRREADTQYF. The whole variable domain, remainder taken from reference TRBV19 and TRBJ2-3, is DGGITQSPKYLFRKEGQNVTLSCEQNLNHDAMYWYRQDPGQGLRLIYYSQIVNDFQKGDIAEGYSVSREKKESFPLTVTSAQKNPTAFYLCASGRREADTQYFGPGTRLTVL.

The chain has TRBV5-1 and TRBJ1-4, with 10 positions matching TRBD1. Germline assignment: CDR1 SGHRS and CDR2 YFSETQ. CDR3 length: 15 amino acids. J gave up 8 bases and V 4 bases, and 8 bases lay outside the gene matches. For the CDR3, the DNA is TGCGCCAGCAGCCCCTGGGACAGGGGAACGGAAAAACTGTTTTTT. Protein sequence: CASSPWDRGTEKLFF.